The sample holds many counts of the clone carrying this T cell receptor (beta chain). Its antigen is still unknown. Unique molecular identifiers were affixed to discrete cDNA molecules within the library. One entry per CDR3 protein, called by TCRdb with MiXCR from the 5' RACE reads. Among around 140,000 distinct CDR3 sequences listed, approximately 4% were seen once. Unfractionated whole blood yielded the extracted total RNA. The sample belongs to a study of human T cells and chemical hapten exposure. As for the study in general: Minor pooled library volume differences mainly drove per-sample TCR yield variation. Whole-study findings and limits: DPC sensitization left the count of TCRs above 1 in 1000 unchanged.

The CDR3 has 11 residues. CDR1 and CDR2 from the germline V gene are SEHNR and FQNEAQ (reference sequence). V was cut by 4 bases and J by 3 bases, with 3 bases left in between. The TCR originated in a female donor in good health. The V gene is TRBV7-9, the J gene TRBJ1-1, with D uncertain. The CDR3 sequence is CASSSYTEAFF. The DNA of the CDR3 is TGTGCCAGCAGCTCTTACACTGAAGCTTTCTTT. Full variable domain (missing parts from reference TRBV7-9 and TRBJ1-1): DTGVSQNPRHKITKRGQNVTFRCDPISEHNRLYWYRQTLGQGPEFLTYFQNEAQLEKSRLLSDRFSAERPKGSFSTLEIQRTEQGDSAMYLCASSSYTEAFFGQGTRLTVV.